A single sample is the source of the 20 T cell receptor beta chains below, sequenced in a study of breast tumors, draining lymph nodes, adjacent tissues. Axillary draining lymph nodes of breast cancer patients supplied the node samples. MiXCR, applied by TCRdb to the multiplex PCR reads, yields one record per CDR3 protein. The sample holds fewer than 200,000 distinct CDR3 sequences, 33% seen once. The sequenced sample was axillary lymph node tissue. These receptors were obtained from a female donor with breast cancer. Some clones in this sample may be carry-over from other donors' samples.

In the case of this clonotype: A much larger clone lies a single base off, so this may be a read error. CDR3 residues: CASTTLAAGTYNEQFF. The CDR3 nucleotides read TGTGCCAGTACTACTCTCGCAGCGGGAACCTACAATGAGCAGTTCTTC. This chain connects TRBV19 to TRBJ2-1, with 7 bases matching TRBD2. With 7 bases clipped from V and 2 bases from J, the junction kept 11 bases outside the gene matches. The V gene's germline CDR1 is LNHDA and CDR2 SQIVND (reference sequence). The CDR3 extends over 16 amino acids. The full variable domain, rest sourced from reference TRBV19 and TRBJ2-1, is DGGITQSPKYLFRKEGQNVTLSCEQNLNHDAMYWYRQDPGQGLRLIYYSQIVNDFQKGDIAEGYSVSREKKESFPLTVTSAQKNPTAFYLCASTTLAAGTYNEQFFGPGTRLTVL.

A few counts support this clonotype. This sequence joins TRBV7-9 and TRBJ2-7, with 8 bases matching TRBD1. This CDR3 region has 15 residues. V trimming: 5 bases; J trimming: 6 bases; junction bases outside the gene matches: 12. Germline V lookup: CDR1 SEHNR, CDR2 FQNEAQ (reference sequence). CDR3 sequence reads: CASSTRGQGVGEQYF. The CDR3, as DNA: TGTGCCAGCAGCACCCGAGGACAGGGCGTAGGCGAGCAGTACTTC.

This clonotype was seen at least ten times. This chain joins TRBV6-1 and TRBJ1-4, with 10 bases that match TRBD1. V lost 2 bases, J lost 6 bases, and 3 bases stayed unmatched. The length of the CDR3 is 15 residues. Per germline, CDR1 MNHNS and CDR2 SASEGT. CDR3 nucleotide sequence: TGTGCCAGCAGTGAATGGGGGACAGGGGATGAAAAACTGTTTTTT. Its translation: CASSEWGTGDEKLFF.

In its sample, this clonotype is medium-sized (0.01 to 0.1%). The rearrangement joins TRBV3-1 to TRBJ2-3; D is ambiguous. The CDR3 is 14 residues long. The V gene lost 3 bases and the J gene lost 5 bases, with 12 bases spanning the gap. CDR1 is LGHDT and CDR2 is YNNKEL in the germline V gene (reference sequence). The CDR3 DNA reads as TGTGCCAGCAGCCAGTTCCCCTGGAGAGATACGCAGTATTTT. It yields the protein CASSQFPWRDTQYF.

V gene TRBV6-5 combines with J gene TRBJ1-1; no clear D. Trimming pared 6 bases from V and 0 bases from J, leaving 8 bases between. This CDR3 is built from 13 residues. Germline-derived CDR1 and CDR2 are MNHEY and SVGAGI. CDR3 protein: CASSGEMNTEAFF. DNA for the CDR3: TGTGCCAGCAGCGGGGAGATGAACACTGAAGCTTTCTTT.

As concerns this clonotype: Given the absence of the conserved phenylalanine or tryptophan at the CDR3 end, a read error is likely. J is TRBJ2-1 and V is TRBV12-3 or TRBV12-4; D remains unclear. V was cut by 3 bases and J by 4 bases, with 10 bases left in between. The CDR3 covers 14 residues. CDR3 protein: CASSFSAIYNEQFL. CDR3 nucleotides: TGTGCCAGCAGTTTTTCGGCCATATACAATGAGCAGTTCCTC.

The CDR3 protein is CASSQDSRVTEAFF. In DNA, the CDR3 is TGCGCCAGCAGCCAAGATAGCAGGGTTACTGAAGCTTTCTTT. V gene TRBV4-3 combines with J gene TRBJ1-1, with D tentatively TRBD1 (5 bases). This CDR3 has 14 residues. Germline V gene data show CDR1 as LGHNA and CDR2 as YSLEER. V lost 0 bases and J 5 bases, leaving 10 bases between the germline ends.

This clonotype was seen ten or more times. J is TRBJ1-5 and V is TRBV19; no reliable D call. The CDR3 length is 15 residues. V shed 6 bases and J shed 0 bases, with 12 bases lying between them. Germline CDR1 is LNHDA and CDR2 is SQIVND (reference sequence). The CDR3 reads CASSPRRSSNQPQHF. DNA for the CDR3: TGTGCCAGTAGCCCCCGTAGGAGTAGCAATCAGCCCCAGCATTTT.

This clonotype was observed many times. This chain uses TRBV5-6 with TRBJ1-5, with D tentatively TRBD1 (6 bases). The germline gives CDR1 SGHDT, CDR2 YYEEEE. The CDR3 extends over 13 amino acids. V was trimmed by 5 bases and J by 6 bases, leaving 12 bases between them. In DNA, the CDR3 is TGTGCCAGCAGTTTACAGGGTGGTCAGCCCCAGCATTTT. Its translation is CASSLQGGQPQHF.

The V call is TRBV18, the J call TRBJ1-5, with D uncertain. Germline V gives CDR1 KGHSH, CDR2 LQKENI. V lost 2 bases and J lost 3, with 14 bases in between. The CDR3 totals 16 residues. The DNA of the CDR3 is TGTGCCAGCTCACCAGAGGCGGGCCTCTACAATCAGCCCCAGCATTTT. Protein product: CASSPEAGLYNQPQHF.

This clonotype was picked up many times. The CDR3 region has the DNA TGTGCCAGCAGCGAGCCGGGACTAGCGGGCGACACCAACTATGAGCAGTTCTTC. Residues: CASSEPGLAGDTNYEQFF. The chain has TRBV9 and TRBJ2-1; 12 nucleotides match TRBD2. The CDR3 sequence is 18 residues long. Germline V CDR1 and CDR2: SGDLS, YYNGEE. After removal of 3 bases from V and 8 bases from J, the junction contained 15 bases not matched to a gene.

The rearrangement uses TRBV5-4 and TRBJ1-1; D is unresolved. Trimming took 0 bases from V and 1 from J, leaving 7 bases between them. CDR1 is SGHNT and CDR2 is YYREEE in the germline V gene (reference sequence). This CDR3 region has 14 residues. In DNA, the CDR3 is TGTGCCAGCAGCTTGGACACCCGGAACACTGAAGCTTTCTTT. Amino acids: CASSLDTRNTEAFF.

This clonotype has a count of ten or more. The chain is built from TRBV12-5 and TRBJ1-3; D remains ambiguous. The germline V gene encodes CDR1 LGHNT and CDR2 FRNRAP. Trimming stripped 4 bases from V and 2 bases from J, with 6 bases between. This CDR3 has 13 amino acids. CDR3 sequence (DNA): TGTGCTAGTGGTTCGAATACTGGAAACACCATATATTTT. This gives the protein CASGSNTGNTIYF.

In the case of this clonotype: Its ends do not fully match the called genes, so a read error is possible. CDR3 nucleotide sequence: TGTGCCAGCAGTATGCAGGGGACTGGACAGCCCCAGCATTTT. It codes for CASSMQGTGQPQHF. The rearrangement links TRBV19 to TRBJ1-5; maybe TRBD1 (6 bases). This CDR3 comprises 14 residues. Germline V gives CDR1 LNHDA, CDR2 SQIVND (reference sequence).

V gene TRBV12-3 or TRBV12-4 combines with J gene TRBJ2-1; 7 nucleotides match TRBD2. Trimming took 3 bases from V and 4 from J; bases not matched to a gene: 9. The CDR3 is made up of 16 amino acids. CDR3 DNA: TGTGCCAGCAGTTTCCGGGGGAGGGCTGGTTACAATGAGCAGTTCTTC. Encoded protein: CASSFRGRAGYNEQFF.

The CDR3 loop reads CASSLGTGGEARYF. In DNA, the CDR3 is TGTGCCAGCAGCCTCGGGACTGGAGGAGAGGCCCGGTACTTC. The chain joins TRBV5-6 to TRBJ2-5; TRBD2 might be the D (6 bases). The CDR3 has 14 residues. The germline gives CDR1 SGHDT, CDR2 YYEEEE. Trimming cost V 4 bases and J 13 bases, with 23 bases left between them.

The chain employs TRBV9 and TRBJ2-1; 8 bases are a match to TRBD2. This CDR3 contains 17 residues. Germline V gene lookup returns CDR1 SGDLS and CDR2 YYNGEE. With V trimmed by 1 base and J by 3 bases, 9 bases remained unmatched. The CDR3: CASSVLQGAGGYNEQFF. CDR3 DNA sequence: TGTGCCAGCAGCGTACTTCAGGGTGCGGGAGGCTACAATGAGCAGTTCTTC.

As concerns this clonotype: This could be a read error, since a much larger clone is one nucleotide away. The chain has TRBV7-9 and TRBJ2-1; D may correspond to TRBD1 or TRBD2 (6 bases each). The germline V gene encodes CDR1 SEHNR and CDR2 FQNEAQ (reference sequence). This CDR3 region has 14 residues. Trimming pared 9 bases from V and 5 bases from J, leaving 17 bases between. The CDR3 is CASSTPGANNEQFF. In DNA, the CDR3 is TGTGCCAGTAGTACTCCGGGGGCAAACAATGAGCAGTTCTTC.

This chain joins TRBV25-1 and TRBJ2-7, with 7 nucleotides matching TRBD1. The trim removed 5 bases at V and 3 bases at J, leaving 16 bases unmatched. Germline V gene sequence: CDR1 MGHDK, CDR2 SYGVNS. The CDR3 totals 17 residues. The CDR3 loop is CASSSRGTVEKSYEQYF. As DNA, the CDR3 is TGTGCCAGCAGTTCCCGAGGGACAGTCGAAAAGAGCTACGAGCAGTACTTC.

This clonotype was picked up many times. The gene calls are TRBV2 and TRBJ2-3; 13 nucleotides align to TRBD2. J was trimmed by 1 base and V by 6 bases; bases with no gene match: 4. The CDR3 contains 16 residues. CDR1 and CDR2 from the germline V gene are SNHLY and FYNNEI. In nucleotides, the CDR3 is TGTGCCAGCAGAAACGGACTAGCGGGGGGCACAGATACGCAGTATTTT. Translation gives CASRNGLAGGTDTQYF.